A selection of T cell receptor beta chains follows, all from one sample in a study of T cell clonotyping in hematopoietic cell transplantation. Here immunoSEQ multiplex PCR was the method, and the copy in TCRdb shows in-frame clones only, minus some. The sample has roughly 27,000 clones; 90% to 96% are singletons. The sequenced material came from peripheral blood mononuclear cells. The source of these receptors is a man aged 50 to 60 in good health. Some clones in this sample may be carry-over from other donors' samples. CDR3s include the opening cysteine and the closing phenylalanine or tryptophan. The order of the fields is D gene, V gene, J gene, clone size, CDR3 length, CDR3 DNA, CDR3 protein. A D gene is named only where the DNA matches it firmly. The listing skips clone size in some rows; elsewhere it reads once, few, many or a size class.

>.|TRBV19|TRBJ1-2|once|15
TGTGCCAGTAGCCTCGTGAGGGGAGATAACTATGGCTACACCTTC
CASSLVRGDNYGYTF
>.|TRBV7-9|TRBJ1-1|.|14
TGTGCCAGCAGCTTAGGTGGCAGAGGGACTGAAGCTTTCTTT
CASSLGGRGTEAFF
>.|TRBV28|TRBJ1-5|.|12
TGTGCCAGTGCATTCGCGAATCAGCCCCAGCATTTT
CASAFANQPQHF
>TRBD2|TRBV30|TRBJ2-5|.|15
TGTGCCTGGAGTGGATTAGCGGGGGGGGGAGAGACCCAGTACTTC
CAWSGLAGGGETQYF
>.|TRBV7-9|TRBJ2-5|.|15
TGTGCCAGCAGCCCCCAAGGCACGGGGGCGGAGACCCAGTACTTC
CASSPQGTGAETQYF
>.|TRBV4-3|TRBJ1-2|.|14
TGCGCCAGCAGCCAAGAAGCAGGGATGGCTGGCTACACCTTC
CASSQEAGMAGYTF
>.|TRBV2|TRBJ1-2|.|11
TGTGCCAGCAGTGATAACTATGGCTACACCTTC
CASSDNYGYTF
>TRBD1|TRBV7-7|TRBJ1-1|.|13
TGTGCCAGCAGCCAGGACAGGGGGACTGAAGCTTTCTTT
CASSQDRGTEAFF
>TRBD1|TRBV5-4|TRBJ1-2|.|14
TGTGCCAGCAGTCTGGACAGGGGAGTGCGTGGCTACACCTTC
CASSLDRGVRGYTF
>.|TRBV6-1|TRBJ1-1|.|15
TGTGCCAGCAGTGTGCAAATTGAGCGGGAGACTGAAGCTTTCTTT
CASSVQIERETEAFF
>.|TRBV29-1|TRBJ2-5|.|9
TGCAGCGTTGAAGAGACCCAGTACTTC
CSVEETQYF
>.|TRBV4-3|TRBJ2-6|.|15
TGCGCCAGCAGCCAGGCCTTCGGGGGGGCCAACGTCCTGACTTTC
CASSQAFGGANVLTF
>.|TRBV6-6|TRBJ2-1|once|15
TGTGCCAGCACCCACGGGGCGGGGGCCAGCAATGAGCAGTTCTTC
CASTHGAGASNEQFF
>.|TRBV19|TRBJ2-3|.|12
TGTGCCAGTAGTTTACGCACAGATACGCAGTATTTT
CASSLRTDTQYF
>.|TRBV29-1|TRBJ1-4|.|15
TGCAGCGTTGAAGAGGGAGGGGGGTTCGGTGAAAAACTGTTTTTT
CSVEEGGGFGEKLFF
>TRBD1|TRBV5-6|TRBJ2-5|.|14
TGTGCCAGCAGCTTACAGGGGGTCGAAGAGACCCAGTACTTC
CASSLQGVEETQYF
>.|TRBV30|TRBJ2-5|.|13
TGTGCCTGGAAAGTTGGTGGGGGAGGGACCCAGTACTTC
CAWKVGGGGTQYF
>.|TRBV29-1|TRBJ1-5|.|13
TGCAGCGTTGAGGACGGGCTAGGGCAGCCCCAGCATTTT
CSVEDGLGQPQHF